This T cell receptor beta chain was identified in a study of Graves' ophthalmopathy and Graves' hyperthyroidism. Fresh peripheral blood, about 9.3 ml, was the PBMC source. Amplification from RNA transcripts yielded the TCR beta CDR3 regions. Second-round multiplex PCR followed a first-round RT-PCR using HTBI primers. TCRdb called the multiplex PCR reads again in MiXCR, with one record for every CDR3 protein. The sample has approximately 380,000 distinct CDR3 sequences; under 25% are singletons. Study-level results: Blood repertoires reportedly contained most expanded thyroid clonotypes above 0.001 frequency.

Germline CDR1 is DFQATT and CDR2 is SNEGSKA (reference sequence). This CDR3 has 12 residues. Trimming pared 6 bases from V and 1 base from J, leaving 9 bases between. In its sample, this clonotype was seen many times. The antigen remains unidentified. The V call is TRBV20-1, the J call TRBJ2-5, with TRBD2 as a possible D gene (5 bases). Sequencing was carried out using peripheral blood. This receptor was taken from a woman in her late teens or twenties with stable Graves' hyperthyroidism. CDR3 sequence (DNA): TGCAGTGCCAGCGGCGCCCAAGAGACCCAGTACTTC. Amino acid sequence: CSASGAQETQYF.